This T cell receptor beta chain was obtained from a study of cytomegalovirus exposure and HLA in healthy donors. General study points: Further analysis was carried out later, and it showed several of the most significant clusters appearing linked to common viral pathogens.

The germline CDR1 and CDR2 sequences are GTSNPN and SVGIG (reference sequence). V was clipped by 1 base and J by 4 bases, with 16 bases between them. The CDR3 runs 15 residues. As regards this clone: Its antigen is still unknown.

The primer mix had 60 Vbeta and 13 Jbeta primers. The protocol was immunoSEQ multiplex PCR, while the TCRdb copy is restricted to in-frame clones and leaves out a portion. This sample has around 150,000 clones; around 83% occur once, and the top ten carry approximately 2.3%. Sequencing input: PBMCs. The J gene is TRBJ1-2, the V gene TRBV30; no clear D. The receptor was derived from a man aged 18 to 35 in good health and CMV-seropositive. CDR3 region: CAWSALGSRGYGYTF. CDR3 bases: TGTGCCTGGAGTGCTCTAGGCAGTCGCGGCTATGGCTACACCTTC.